This TCR beta chain emerged from a study of T cell repertoires in cytomegalovirus infection. A single record per CDR3 protein comes from TCRdb applying MiXCR to the reads. The sample has roughly 240,000 distinct CDR3 sequences; 6.5% are singletons. This clonotype was detected ten times or more. The antigen is undetermined. Germline values: CDR1 SGHAT, CDR2 FQNNGV. There are 13 residues in the CDR3. V was pared by 6 bases and J by 4 bases, with 4 bases of the junction left unmatched. Study-wide findings and caveats: Across the ex vivo response, the dominant clonotypes were HLA-C-restricted CMV-specific TCR beta clonotypes.

The rearrangement links TRBV11-2 to TRBJ2-7; 9 bases map to TRBD1. The receptor comes from a human donor in good health (CMV status not recorded). Some clones in this sample may be carry-over from other donors' samples. Sequenced sample: PBMCs. In DNA form, the CDR3 reads TGTGCCAGCAGGGGGACAGGGAGGTACGAGCAGTACTTC. This gives the protein CASRGTGRYEQYF.